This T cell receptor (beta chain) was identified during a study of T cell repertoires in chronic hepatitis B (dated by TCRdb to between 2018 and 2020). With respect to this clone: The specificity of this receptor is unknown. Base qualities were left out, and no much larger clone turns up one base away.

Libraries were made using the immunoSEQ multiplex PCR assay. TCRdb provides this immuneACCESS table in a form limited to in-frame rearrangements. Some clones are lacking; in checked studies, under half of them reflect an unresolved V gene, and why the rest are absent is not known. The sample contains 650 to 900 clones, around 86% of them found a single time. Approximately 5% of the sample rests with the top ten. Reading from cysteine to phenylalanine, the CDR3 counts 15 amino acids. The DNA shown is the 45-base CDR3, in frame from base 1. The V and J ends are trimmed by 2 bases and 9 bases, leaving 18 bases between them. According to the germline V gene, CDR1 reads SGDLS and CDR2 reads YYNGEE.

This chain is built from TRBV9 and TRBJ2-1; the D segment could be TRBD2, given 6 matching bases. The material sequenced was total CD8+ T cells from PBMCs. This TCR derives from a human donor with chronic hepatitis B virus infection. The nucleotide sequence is TGTGCCAGCAGCGTCGAACTAGCAGGTCCAGTTGAGCAGTTCTTC. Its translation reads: CASSVELAGPVEQFF.